The table lists the clone carrying this TCR beta chain with many counts. The CDR3 runs to 14 residues. V was clipped by 5 bases and J by 2 bases, with 13 bases between them. The time point: newly diagnosed GD, antithyroid drugs for less than 3 months. Extracted PBMC RNA gave rise to the TCR library. Building of the TCR beta libraries involved iRepertoire HTBI primers and Arm-PCR of CDR3 regions. TCRdb reprocessed the multiplex PCR reads with MiXCR, giving one entry per CDR3 protein. This sample has roughly 420,000 distinct CDR3 sequences, with around 13% found just once. The data are from a study of regulatory T cells in long-lasting Graves disease. This sample was shared with a second study, whose subject was T cells in Graves' hyperthyroidism and ophthalmopathy.

The rearrangement links TRBV12-3 or TRBV12-4 to TRBJ2-7, with D possibly TRBD2 on 6 matching bases. The receptor comes from a woman aged 50 to 60 with Graves disease. The sequencing used peripheral blood mononuclear cells (PBMCs), collected at new diagnosis, from a patient treated with antithyroid drugs. This CDR3 reads CASSPPGVAYEQYF. The CDR3 coding sequence is TGTGCCAGCAGTCCCCCGGGGGTGGCCTACGAGCAGTACTTC.